This section outlines one T cell receptor beta chain sequence together with its context. Its antigen is unknown. The CDR3 is 14 amino acids. Germline values: CDR1 SGHDT, CDR2 YYEEEE. Trimming took off 1 base at V and 5 bases at J, with 12 bases between the two ends. This sample was taken from a study of T cell responses to AZD1222 COVID-19 vaccine. Study-level findings and limits: CD4 TCRs covered the whole spike, strongest at regions 160-218 and 743-854. Only six AZD1222 recipients tested seropositive at baseline.

The method was immunoSEQ multiplex PCR; TCRdb's version includes in-frame clones alone and lacks a portion of them. The table lists more than 100,000 clones, around 89% of them singletons, with about 5% in the top ten. The rearrangement links TRBV5-6 to TRBJ2-5, with unresolved D. Sequencing was performed on peripheral blood, taken on day 0 of AZD1222 vaccination. The receptor comes from an adult in good health. This CDR3 is CASSLTRVGETQYF. The DNA of the CDR3 is TGTGCCAGCAGCTTGACTCGGGTTGGGGAGACCCAGTACTTC.